The clone carrying this T cell receptor beta chain came up many times. Its antigen is still unknown. The data were obtained in a study of metastatic and nonmetastatic thyroid tumors. As for the study in general: For malignant and benign thyroid patients, tumor or nodule tissue and blood were the sources whose repertoires were compared.

The CDR3 has 14 amino acids. Germline V gives CDR1 MDHEN, CDR2 SYDVKM. Between the trimmed V and J ends, which lost 5 bases and 4 bases, there was a span of 15 bases. Authors' processing steps: CDR3 was compared across clinicopathological groups, and the resulting differences were used to build a distant-metastasis classifier for papillary thyroid cancer. TCRdb ran MiXCR on the PCR reads. For this entry, the V and J calls and clone size follow TCRdb and not the study's own pipeline. The profile shows approximately 90,000 clones, about 13% of them singletons. Regarding the study as a whole: Significantly greater TCR beta diversity was reportedly found in malignant thyroid tumors than in benign nodules (in blood and tumor).

Prior to thyroid surgery, none of the patients had received any treatment. The chain recombines TRBV28 with TRBJ2-7; maybe TRBD2 (6 bases). Input material: blood. This clonotype was sampled from a female donor with papillary thyroid cancer or a benign thyroid nodule (not recorded which). Some clones in this sample may be carry-over from other donors' samples. CDR3 sequence (DNA): TGTGCCAGCAGTCTAACAGATAGCGGATACGAGCAGTACTTC. It yields the protein CASSLTDSGYEQYF. Supplemented by reference TRBV28 and TRBJ2-7, the full variable domain reads DVKVTQSSRYLVKRTGEKVFLECVQDMDHENMFWYRQDPGLGLRLIYFSYDVKMKEKGDIPEGYSVSREKKERFSLILESASTNQTSMYLCASSLTDSGYEQYFGPGTRLTVT.